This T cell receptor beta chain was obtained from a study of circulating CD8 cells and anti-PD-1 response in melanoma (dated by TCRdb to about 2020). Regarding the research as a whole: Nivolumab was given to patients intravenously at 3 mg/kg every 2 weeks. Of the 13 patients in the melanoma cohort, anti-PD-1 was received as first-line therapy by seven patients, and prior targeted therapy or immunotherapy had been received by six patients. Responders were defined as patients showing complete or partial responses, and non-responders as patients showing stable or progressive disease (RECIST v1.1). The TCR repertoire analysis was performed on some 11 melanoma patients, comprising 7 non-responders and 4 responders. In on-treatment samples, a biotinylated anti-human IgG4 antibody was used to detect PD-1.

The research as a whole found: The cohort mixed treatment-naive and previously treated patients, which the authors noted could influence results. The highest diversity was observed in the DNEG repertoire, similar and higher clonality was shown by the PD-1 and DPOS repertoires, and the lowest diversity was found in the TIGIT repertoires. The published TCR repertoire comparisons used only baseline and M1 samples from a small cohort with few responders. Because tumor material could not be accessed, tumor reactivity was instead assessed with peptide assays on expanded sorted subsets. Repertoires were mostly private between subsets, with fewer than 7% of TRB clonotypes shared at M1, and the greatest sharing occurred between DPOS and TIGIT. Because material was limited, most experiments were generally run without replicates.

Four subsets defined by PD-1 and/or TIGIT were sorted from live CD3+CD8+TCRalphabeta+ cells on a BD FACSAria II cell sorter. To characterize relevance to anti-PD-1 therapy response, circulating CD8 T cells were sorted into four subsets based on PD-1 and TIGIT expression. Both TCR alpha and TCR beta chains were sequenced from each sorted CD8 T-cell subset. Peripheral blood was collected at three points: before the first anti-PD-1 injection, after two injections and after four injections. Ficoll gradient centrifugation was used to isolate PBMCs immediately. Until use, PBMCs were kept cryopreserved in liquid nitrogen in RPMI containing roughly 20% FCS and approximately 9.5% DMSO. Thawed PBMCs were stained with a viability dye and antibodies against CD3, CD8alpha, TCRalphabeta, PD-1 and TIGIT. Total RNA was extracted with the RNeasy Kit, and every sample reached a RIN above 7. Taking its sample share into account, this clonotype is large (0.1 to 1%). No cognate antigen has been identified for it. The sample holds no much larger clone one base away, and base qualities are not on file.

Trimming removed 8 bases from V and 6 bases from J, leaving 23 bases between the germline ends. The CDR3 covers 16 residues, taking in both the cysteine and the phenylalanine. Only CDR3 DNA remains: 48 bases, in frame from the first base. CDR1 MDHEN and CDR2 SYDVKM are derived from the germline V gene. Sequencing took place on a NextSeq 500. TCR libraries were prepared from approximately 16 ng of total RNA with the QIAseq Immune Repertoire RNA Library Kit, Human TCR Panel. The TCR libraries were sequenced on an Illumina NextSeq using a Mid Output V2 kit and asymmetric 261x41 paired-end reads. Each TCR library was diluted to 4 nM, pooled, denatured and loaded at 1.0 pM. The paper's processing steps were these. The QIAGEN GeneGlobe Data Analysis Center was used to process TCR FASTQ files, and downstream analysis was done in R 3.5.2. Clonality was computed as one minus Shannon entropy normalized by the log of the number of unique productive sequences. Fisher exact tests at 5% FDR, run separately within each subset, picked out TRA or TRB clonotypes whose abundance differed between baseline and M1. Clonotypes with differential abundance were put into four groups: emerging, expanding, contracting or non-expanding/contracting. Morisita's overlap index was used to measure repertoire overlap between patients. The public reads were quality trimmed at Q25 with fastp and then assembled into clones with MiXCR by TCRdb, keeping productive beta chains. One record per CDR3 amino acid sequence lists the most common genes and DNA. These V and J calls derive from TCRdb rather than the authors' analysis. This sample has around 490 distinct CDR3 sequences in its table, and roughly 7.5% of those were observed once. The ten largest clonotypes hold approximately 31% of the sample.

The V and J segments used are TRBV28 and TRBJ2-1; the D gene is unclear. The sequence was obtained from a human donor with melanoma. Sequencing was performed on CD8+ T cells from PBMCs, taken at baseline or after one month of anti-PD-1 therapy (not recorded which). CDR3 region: CASGSQEVIRFNEQFF. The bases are TGTGCCAGCGGTTCCCAAGAGGTAATTAGGTTCAATGAGCAGTTCTTC.